The next 6 T cell receptor beta chains were all read from a single sample in a study of cytomegalovirus exposure and HLA in healthy donors. PCR involved 60 Vbeta and 13 Jbeta primers. Produced via immunoSEQ multiplex PCR; TCRdb's table is partial and in-frame only. The data contain some 190,000 clones, more than 75% of them seen just once; the ten biggest clones take up over 1.5%. The source material was PBMCs. The receptors were gathered from a man aged 35 to 55 in good health and CMV-seronegative.

The J gene is TRBJ1-3, the V gene TRBV6-1, with 8 bases aligning to TRBD1. The CDR3 totals 13 residues. V shed 8 bases, J shed 4 bases, and the junction held 4 bases outside the gene matches. The germline V gene has CDR1 MNHNS and CDR2 SASEGT. The CDR3 sequence: CASADRVGNTIYF. In DNA form, the CDR3 reads TGTGCCAGCGCGGACAGGGTCGGAAACACCATATATTTT.

This chain connects TRBV7-6 to TRBJ2-3, with 12 bases matching TRBD2. The CDR3 length is 17 residues. CDR1 is SGHVS and CDR2 is FNYEAQ in the germline V gene. The junction had 8 bases not matched to a gene; V was cut back by 1 base and J by 6 bases. CDR3 DNA: TGTGCCAGCAGCTTAGGGGCTAGCGGGGGGGTAACGGATACGCAGTATTTT. This translates into CASSLGASGGVTDTQYF.

The chain has TRBV7-2 and TRBJ2-2; D not resolved. The CDR3 covers 13 residues. V lost 3 bases to trimming and J lost 5 bases, with 7 bases between them. In germline, CDR1 is SGHTA, CDR2 FQGNSA. CDR3 DNA sequence: TGTGCCAGCAGCTTGGGCAGGACCGGGGAGCTGTTTTTT. Protein product: CASSLGRTGELFF.

The genes are TRBV4-2 and TRBJ1-5; D not resolved. V lost 0 bases to trimming and J lost 0 bases, with 6 bases between them. This CDR3 contains 15 residues. The germline V gene has CDR1 LGHNA and CDR2 YNFKEQ. CDR3 DNA sequence: TGTGCCAGCAGCCAAGAAAGTAGTAGCAATCAGCCCCAGCATTTT. Translated, it gives CASSQESSSNQPQHF.

The chain uses TRBV28 and TRBJ2-7, with D possibly matching TRBD2 (5 bases). The germline gives CDR1 MDHEN, CDR2 SYDVKM. CDR3 length equals 13 residues. V was clipped by 10 bases and J by 7 bases, with 20 bases between them. The CDR3 reads CATNRVARGEQYF. CDR3 bases: TGTGCCACAAATCGGGTAGCAAGAGGGGAGCAGTACTTC. Combining the CDR3 with reference TRBV28 and TRBJ2-7 gives the whole variable domain DVKVTQSSRYLVKRTGEKVFLECVQDMDHENMFWYRQDPGLGLRLIYFSYDVKMKEKGDIPEGYSVSREKKERFSLILESASTNQTSMYLCATNRVARGEQYFGPGTRLTVT.

This chain uses TRBV10-3 with TRBJ1-5, with D possibly TRBD1 on 5 matching bases. The CDR3 spans 17 residues. V was cut by 0 bases and J by 4 bases, with 16 bases left in between. CDR1 ENHRY and CDR2 SYGVKD come from the germline V gene. CDR3 DNA: TGTGCCATCAGTGAGTCCGGGGCGGGCGGGGGAAATCAGCCCCAGCATTTT. Protein product: CAISESGAGGGNQPQHF.